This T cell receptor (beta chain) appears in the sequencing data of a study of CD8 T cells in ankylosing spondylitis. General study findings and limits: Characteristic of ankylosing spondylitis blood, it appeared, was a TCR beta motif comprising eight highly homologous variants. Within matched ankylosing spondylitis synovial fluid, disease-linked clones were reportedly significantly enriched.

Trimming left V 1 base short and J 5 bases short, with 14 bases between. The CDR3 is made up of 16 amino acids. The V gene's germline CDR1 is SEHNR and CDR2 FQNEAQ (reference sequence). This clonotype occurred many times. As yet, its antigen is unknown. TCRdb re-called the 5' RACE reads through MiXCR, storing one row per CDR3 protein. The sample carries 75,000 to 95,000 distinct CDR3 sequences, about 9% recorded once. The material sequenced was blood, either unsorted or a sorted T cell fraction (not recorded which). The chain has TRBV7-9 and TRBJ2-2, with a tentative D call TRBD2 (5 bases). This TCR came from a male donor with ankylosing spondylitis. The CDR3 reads CASSLDTRGWTGELFF. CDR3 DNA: TGTGCCAGCAGCTTAGACACCAGAGGGTGGACCGGGGAGCTGTTTTTT. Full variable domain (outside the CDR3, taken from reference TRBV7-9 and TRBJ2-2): DTGVSQNPRHKITKRGQNVTFRCDPISEHNRLYWYRQTLGQGPEFLTYFQNEAQLEKSRLLSDRFSAERPKGSFSTLEIQRTEQGDSAMYLCASSLDTRGWTGELFFGEGSRLTVL.